This TCR beta chain emerged from a study of blood T cell repertoires in COVID-19. Study summary: COVID-19 samples collected from the United States, Italy and Spain covered acute and convalescent phases. PBMCs, B-cell-depleted T cells, or T cells provided the cDNA or gDNA that made up the material.

Original processing notes: The assay estimated nucleated cells by amplifying reference gene primers. TCRdb's table, derived via immunoSEQ multiplex PCR, lists solely in-frame clones and lacks some. V and J calls and clone size are given by that table; D and trimming were obtained from the DNA. The profile covers around 120,000 clones, with roughly 90% appearing a single time and around 3.6% taken by the ten largest. CDR1 is SGHTA and CDR2 is FQGNSA in the germline V gene. This CDR3 has 16 amino acids. V was pared by 1 base and J by 2 bases, with 5 bases of the junction left unmatched. The genes are TRBV7-2 and TRBJ2-3; 8 nucleotides match TRBD2. The sequenced sample was peripheral blood. This sequence was found in a man aged 50-60 years with active COVID-19. The CDR3 nucleotides are TGTGCCAGCAGCTTAGGGGCGGGAGGTTCCACAGATACGCAGTATTTT. Residues: CASSLGAGGSTDTQYF.